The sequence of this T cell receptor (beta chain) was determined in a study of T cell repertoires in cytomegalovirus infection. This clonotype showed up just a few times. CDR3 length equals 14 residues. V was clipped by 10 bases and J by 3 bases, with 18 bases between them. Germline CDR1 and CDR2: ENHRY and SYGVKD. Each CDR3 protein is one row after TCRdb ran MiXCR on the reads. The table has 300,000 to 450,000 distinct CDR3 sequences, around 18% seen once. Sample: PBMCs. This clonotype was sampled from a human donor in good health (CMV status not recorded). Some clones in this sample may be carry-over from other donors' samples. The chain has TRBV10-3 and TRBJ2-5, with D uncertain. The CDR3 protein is CATRHSSGEETQYF. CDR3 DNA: TGTGCCACCCGACACTCCTCGGGTGAAGAGACCCAGTACTTC.